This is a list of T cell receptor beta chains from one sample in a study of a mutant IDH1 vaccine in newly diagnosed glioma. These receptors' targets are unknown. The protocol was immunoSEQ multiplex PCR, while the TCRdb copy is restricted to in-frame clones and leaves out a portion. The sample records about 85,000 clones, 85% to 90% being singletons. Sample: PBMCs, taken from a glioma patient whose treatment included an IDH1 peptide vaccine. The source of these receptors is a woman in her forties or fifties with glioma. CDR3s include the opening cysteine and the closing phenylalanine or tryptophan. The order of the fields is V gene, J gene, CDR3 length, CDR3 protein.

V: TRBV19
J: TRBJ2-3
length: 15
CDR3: CASNTGQGVIDTQYF

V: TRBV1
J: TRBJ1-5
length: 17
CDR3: CTSSQDQPSFGNQPQHF

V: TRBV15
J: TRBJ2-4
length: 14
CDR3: CATSRDRGANIQYF

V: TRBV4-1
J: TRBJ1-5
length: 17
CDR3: CASSPITGSYSNQPQHF

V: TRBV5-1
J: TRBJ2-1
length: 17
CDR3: CASSLKTSGIPYNEQFF

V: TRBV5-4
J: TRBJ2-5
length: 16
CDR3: CASSLVSGRYGETQYF

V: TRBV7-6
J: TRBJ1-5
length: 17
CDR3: CASSLGSGTGKNQPQHF

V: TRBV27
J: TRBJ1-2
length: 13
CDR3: CASRAGRRNGYTF

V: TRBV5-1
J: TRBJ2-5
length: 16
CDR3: CASSLEAVGFGETQYF

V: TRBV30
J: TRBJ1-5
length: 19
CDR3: CAWKRTTTGGGFSNQPQHF

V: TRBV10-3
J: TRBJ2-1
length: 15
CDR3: CAISDVLARANEQFF

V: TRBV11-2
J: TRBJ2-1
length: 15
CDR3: CASRDLAGSYNEQFF

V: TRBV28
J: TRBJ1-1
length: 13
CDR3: CASTERTGTEAFF

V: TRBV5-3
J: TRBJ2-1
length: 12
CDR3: CARSAVVHEQFF

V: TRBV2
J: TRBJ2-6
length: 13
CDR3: CASSEQGANVLTF

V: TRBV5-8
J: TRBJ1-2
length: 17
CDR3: CASSRGTALYRNYGYTF

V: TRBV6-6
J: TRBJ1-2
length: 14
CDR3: CASSFSEGGGGYTF

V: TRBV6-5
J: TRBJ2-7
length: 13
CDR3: CASSYTGSYEQYF

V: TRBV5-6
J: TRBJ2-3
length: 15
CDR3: CASSSRTGGGDTQYF

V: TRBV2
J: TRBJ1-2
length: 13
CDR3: CAQNGGRDYGYTF

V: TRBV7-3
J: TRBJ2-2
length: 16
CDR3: CASSLREGQDTGELFF

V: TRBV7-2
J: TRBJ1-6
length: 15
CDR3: CASSLQGRVNSPLHF

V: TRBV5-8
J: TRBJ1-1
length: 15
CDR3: CASSPGTGGWAPAFF

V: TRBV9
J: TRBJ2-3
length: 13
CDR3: CASSAEGEDTQYF

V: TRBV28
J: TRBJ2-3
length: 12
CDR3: CASTQGRGTQYF

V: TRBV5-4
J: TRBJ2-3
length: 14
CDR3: CASSLVGVLDTQYF

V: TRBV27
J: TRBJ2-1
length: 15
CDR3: CASSPRFTGNNEQFF

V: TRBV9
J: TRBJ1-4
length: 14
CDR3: CASSPSTGEVKLFF

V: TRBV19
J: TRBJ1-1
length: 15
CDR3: CASSMRTGANTEAFF

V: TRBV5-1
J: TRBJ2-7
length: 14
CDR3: CASSLGFGSYEQYF

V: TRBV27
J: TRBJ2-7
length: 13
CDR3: CASSSGDSNEQYF

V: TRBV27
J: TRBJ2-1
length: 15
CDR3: CASSYDYRSYNEQFF

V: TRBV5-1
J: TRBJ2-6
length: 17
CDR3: CASSAGTGASGANVLTF

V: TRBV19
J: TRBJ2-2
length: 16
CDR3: CASSIRRGQGAGELFF

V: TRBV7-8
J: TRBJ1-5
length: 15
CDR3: CASSPSSGGYQPQHF

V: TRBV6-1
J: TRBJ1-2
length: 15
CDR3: CASTLQGVGHYGYTF